A selection of T cell receptor beta chains follows, all from one sample in a study of blood T cell repertoires in COVID-19. Sequencing was performed with immunoSEQ multiplex PCR; in TCRdb, only in-frame clones are kept and a portion is missing. The data show 200,000 to 250,000 clones, about 88% seen once. Input material: peripheral blood. Receptor source: a man aged 35-49 years with acute or convalescent COVID-19. CDR3s include the opening cysteine and the closing phenylalanine or tryptophan. D genes are given only for firm matches. Size is omitted from some rows. Given values are once, few, many or a class for expanded clones.

>.|TRBJ1-6|TRBV21-1|.
CASSKRGGSYPLTLHF
TGTGCCAGCAGCAAAAGAGGAGGGTCATACCCCCTCACCCTCCACTTT
>.|TRBJ1-2|TRBV6-5|.
CASSGVPNGYTF
TGTGCCAGCAGCGGGGTCCCCAATGGCTACACCTTC
>.|TRBJ1-2|TRBV20-1|.
CRPGQSYTF
TGCAGGCCGGGACAAAGCTACACCTTC
>.|TRBJ1-6|TRBV30|.
CAAGGVYSPLHF
TGTGCCGCCGGGGGGGTTTATTCACCCCTCCACTTT
>.|TRBJ2-3|TRBV4-3|TRBD2
CASSQGGTSGSTDTQYF
TGCGCCAGCAGCCAAGGAGGGACTAGCGGTAGCACAGATACGCAGTATTTT
>.|TRBJ2-7|TRBV25-1|TRBD1
CASSELGTGGLTYEQYF
TGTGCCAGCAGTGAATTGGGTACAGGGGGCTTGACGTACGAGCAGTACTTC
>few|TRBJ1-3|TRBV28|.
CASSHIDRIAGNTIYF
TGTGCCAGCAGTCATATAGACAGAATAGCTGGAAACACCATATATTTT
>.|TRBJ1-6|TRBV3-1/TRBV3-2|.
CASSPNPGTPLHF
TGTGCCAGCAGCCCCAACCCCGGGACACCCCTCCACTTT
>once|TRBJ1-4|TRBV4-2|.
CASSPSLGGEKLFF
TGTGCCAGCAGCCCTTCTTTAGGGGGTGAAAAACTGTTTTTT
>.|TRBJ1-5|TRBV28|TRBD1
CASSGAGTETFSNQPQHF
TGTGCCAGCAGCGGGGCCGGGACAGAGACTTTTAGCAATCAGCCCCAGCATTTT
>.|TRBJ2-5|TRBV25-1|.
CASSEYLGSQETQYF
TGTGCCAGCAGTGAATATCTAGGGAGTCAAGAGACCCAGTACTTC